This passage covers 21 T cell receptor beta chains from one sample sequenced in a study of radiotherapy plus CTLA-4 blockade in lung cancer. The repertoire was sequenced with immunoSEQ multiplex PCR; TCRdb's copy has only in-frame clones and lacks some. This table holds some 80,000 clones, about 79% found once. The source was peripheral blood, collected from a patient treated with radiotherapy plus ipilimumab. The receptors derive from a human donor with non-small cell lung cancer whose response to radiotherapy plus ipilimumab could not be evaluated. Some clones in this sample may be carry-over from other donors' samples.

The chain links TRBV4-1 to TRBJ1-6, with D maybe TRBD1 (5 bases). The germline gives CDR1 MGHRA, CDR2 YSYEKL. With 0 bases removed from V and 9 bases from J, the gap between germline ends came to 15 bases. CDR3 length: 16 amino acids. CDR3 residues: CASSQEGPRGSSPLHF. As DNA, the CDR3 is TGCGCCAGCAGCCAAGAAGGGCCCCGGGGGAGTTCACCCCTCCACTTT.

In this sample, this clone turned up once. The chain is built from TRBV27 and TRBJ2-3, with 9 bases aligning to TRBD1. The CDR3 contains 14 residues. Per the germline V gene, CDR1 is MNHEY and CDR2 is SMNVEV (reference sequence). Trimming cost V 8 bases and J 2 bases; bases outside gene matches: 5. CDR3 region: CASRDRALTDTQYF. CDR3 sequence (DNA): TGTGCCAGCCGGGACAGGGCACTCACAGATACGCAGTATTTT.

This rearrangement joins TRBV19 to TRBJ2-7; unclear D gene. The germline CDR1 and CDR2 sequences are LNHDA and SQIVND (reference sequence). V was pared by 1 base and J by 3 bases, with 13 bases between. The CDR3 has 15 residues. In nucleotides, the CDR3 is TGTGCCAGTAGTATAGCGGCTAGTAGCCACTACGAGCAGTACTTC. Translating gives CASSIAASSHYEQYF.

CDR3 in amino acids: CASSNEGANTGELFF. CDR3 nucleotide sequence: TGTGCCAGTAGTAACGAGGGGGCGAACACCGGGGAGCTGTTTTTT. The chain employs TRBV19 and TRBJ2-2; D may be TRBD1 (6 bases). Looked up from germline, CDR1 is LNHDA and CDR2 is SQIVND (reference sequence). With 4 bases removed from V and 0 bases from J, the gap between germline ends came to 9 bases. The CDR3 runs 15 residues.

This clone is a singleton in its sample. The chain joins TRBV5-1 to TRBJ2-7, with D possibly TRBD2 on 5 matching bases. The CDR3 consists of 14 residues. The germline V gene encodes CDR1 SGHRS and CDR2 YFSETQ. V shed 6 bases and J shed 5 bases, with 18 bases lying between them. The CDR3 nucleotides read TGCGCCAGCAAAGACTACCTAACCGGTCACGAGCAGTACTTC. This sequence encodes CASKDYLTGHEQYF.

V and J are TRBV6-5 and TRBJ2-7; weak D call: TRBD1 (5 bases). The CDR3 is made up of 15 amino acids. V was pared by 0 bases and J by 3 bases, with 12 bases between. Germline assignment: CDR1 MNHEY and CDR2 SVGAGI. Here the CDR3 reads CASSYSRGLYYEQYF. The CDR3, as DNA: TGTGCCAGCAGTTACTCAAGGGGCCTGTACTACGAGCAGTACTTC.

The J gene is TRBJ2-7, the V gene TRBV7-2; a possible D gene is TRBD1 (6 bases). Germline CDR1 reads SGHTA; CDR2 reads FQGNSA. The CDR3 loop spans 14 amino acids. With 3 bases removed from V and 0 bases from J, the gap between germline ends came to 9 bases. In DNA, the CDR3 is TGTGCCAGCAGCTTCAACAGGGCCTCCTACGAGCAGTACTTC. It translates to CASSFNRASYEQYF. Based on the CDR3 plus reference TRBV7-2 and TRBJ2-7, the full variable domain is GAGVSQSPSNKVTEKGKDVELRCDPISGHTALYWYRQSLGQGLEFLIYFQGNSAPDKSGLPSDRFSAERTGGSVSTLTIQRTQQEDSAVYLCASSFNRASYEQYFGPGTRLTVT.

CDR3 in amino acids: CASSLQGGGGGTDTQYF. In nucleotides, the CDR3 is TGCGCCAGCAGCTTGCAAGGTGGCGGGGGTGGCACAGATACGCAGTATTTT. V and J are TRBV5-1 and TRBJ2-3; 7 nucleotides match TRBD2. CDR1 is SGHRS, CDR2 YFSETQ, per germline. V lost 1 base to trimming and J lost 1 base; unmatched junction nucleotides: 9. There are 17 residues in the CDR3.

The chain joins TRBV10-3 to TRBJ1-1; weak D call: TRBD1 (5 bases). CDR1 is ENHRY and CDR2 is SYGVKD in the germline V gene. The CDR3 spans 12 residues. V was pared by 11 bases and J by 5 bases, with 15 bases between. The CDR3 bases are TGTGCCGTCGGGCCGCGGGGGACTGAAGCTTTCTTT. This codes for CAVGPRGTEAFF.

This clone was seen only a few times. The genes are TRBV15 and TRBJ1-6; D is undetermined. CDR3 length: 12 residues. The germline V gene encodes CDR1 LNHNV and CDR2 YYDKDF (reference sequence). The germline V and J ends were trimmed by 6 bases and 9 bases, with 9 bases remaining between them. The CDR3 coding sequence is TGTGCCACCAGAAACCCGGGTTCACCCCTCCACTTT. Encoded protein: CATRNPGSPLHF.

The chain uses TRBV5-1 and TRBJ1-6, with unresolved D. Germline V CDR1 and CDR2: SGHRS, YFSETQ. The CDR3 has 13 amino acids. Trimming took off 4 bases at V and 7 bases at J, with 9 bases between the two ends. CDR3 coding DNA: TGCGCCAGCAGCCCGGAGGGAAATTCACCCCTCCACTTT. Residues: CASSPEGNSPLHF.

The rearrangement links TRBV5-1 to TRBJ2-5; tentative D call: TRBD2 (5 bases). V lost 0 bases and J lost 5, with 17 bases in between. Germline V gene lookup returns CDR1 SGHRS and CDR2 YFSETQ. CDR3 length equals 16 residues. The CDR3 spells CASSLEAGALWETQYF. The CDR3 DNA sequence: TGCGCCAGCAGCTTGGAGGCGGGCGCCCTCTGGGAGACCCAGTACTTC. Full variable domain (outside the CDR3, taken from reference TRBV5-1 and TRBJ2-5): KAGVTQTPRYLIKTRGQQVTLSCSPISGHRSVSWYQQTPGQGLQFLFEYFSETQRNKGNFPGRFSGRQFSNSRSEMNVSTLELGDSALYLCASSLEAGALWETQYFGPGTRLLVL.

The chain uses TRBV19 and TRBJ2-3, with TRBD1 matching 7 bases. The germline V gene encodes CDR1 LNHDA and CDR2 SQIVND (reference sequence). Trimming removed 4 bases from V and 4 bases from J; junction bases left unmatched: 2. This CDR3 spans 13 amino acids. The CDR3: CASSKQGPDTQYF. DNA of the CDR3: TGTGCCAGTAGTAAACAGGGGCCAGATACGCAGTATTTT. The complete variable domain, with remaining parts taken from reference TRBV19 and TRBJ2-3, reads DGGITQSPKYLFRKEGQNVTLSCEQNLNHDAMYWYRQDPGQGLRLIYYSQIVNDFQKGDIAEGYSVSREKKESFPLTVTSAQKNPTAFYLCASSKQGPDTQYFGPGTRLTVL.

The CDR3, as DNA: TGTGCCAGCAGCTTAGATAGGACAGGGGTGACCGGGGAGCTGTTTTTT. It is translated as CASSLDRTGVTGELFF. The chain recombines TRBV7-8 with TRBJ2-2; 9 bases are a match to TRBD1. The junction had 5 bases not matched to a gene; V was cut back by 1 base and J by 5 bases. The CDR3 covers 16 residues. Germline lookup yields CDR1 SGHVS and CDR2 FQNEAQ.

Only one count was recorded for this clone. This rearrangement joins TRBV28 to TRBJ2-7; weak D call: TRBD2 (5 bases). Trimming left V 5 bases short and J 2 bases short, with 10 bases between. The CDR3 is 13 residues long. The germline V gene has CDR1 MDHEN and CDR2 SYDVKM. CDR3 DNA sequence: TGTGCCAGCAGTAAAACCGGGACCTACGAGCAGTACTTC. Translation: CASSKTGTYEQYF.

This chain joins TRBV30 and TRBJ1-1, with D uncertain. The length of the CDR3 is 16 residues. The germline V gene has CDR1 GTSNPN and CDR2 SVGIG (reference sequence). With 2 bases removed from V and 0 bases from J, the gap between germline ends came to 16 bases. CDR3 in amino acids: CAWSPLQGFMNTEAFF. In DNA, the CDR3 is TGTGCCTGGAGTCCACTACAAGGATTTATGAACACTGAAGCTTTCTTT.

This clone was detected ten times or more. V and J are TRBV19 and TRBJ2-1, with D maybe TRBD1 (5 bases). Trimming stripped 5 bases from V and 16 bases from J, with 12 bases between. The CDR3 length is 10 residues. CDR1 LNHDA and CDR2 SQIVND come from the germline V gene (reference sequence). The CDR3 spells CASSGQGLFF. CDR3 DNA sequence: TGTGCCAGTAGTGGGCAGGGCCTCTTCTTC.

CDR3 in amino acids: CASSPTQTGGHGYTF. The CDR3 region has the DNA TGTGCCAGCAGCCCAACGCAGACAGGCGGGCATGGCTACACCTTC. The rearrangement uses TRBV7-2 and TRBJ1-2; perhaps TRBD1 as D (6 bases). V lost 5 bases and J lost 6, with 19 bases in between. The CDR3 spans 15 residues. Germline CDR1 reads SGHTA; CDR2 reads FQGNSA.

The J gene is TRBJ2-7, the V gene TRBV19; weak D call: TRBD1 (5 bases). The CDR3 runs 13 residues. The germline gives CDR1 LNHDA, CDR2 SQIVND (reference sequence). V shed 1 base and J shed 2 bases, with 6 bases lying between them. The CDR3 sequence is CASSIGGAYEQYF. The CDR3 DNA sequence: TGTGCCAGTAGTATAGGGGGCGCCTACGAGCAGTACTTC.

This rearrangement joins TRBV5-1 to TRBJ2-7; tentative D call: TRBD2 (6 bases). Looked up from germline, CDR1 is SGHRS and CDR2 is YFSETQ. CDR3 length: 15 residues. Trimming took off 4 bases at V and 4 bases at J, with 18 bases between the two ends. CDR3 sequence: CASSGGTLEPYEQYF. In DNA, the CDR3 is TGCGCCAGCAGCGGGGGGACCCTCGAACCATACGAGCAGTACTTC. Full variable domain (outside the CDR3, taken from reference TRBV5-1 and TRBJ2-7): KAGVTQTPRYLIKTRGQQVTLSCSPISGHRSVSWYQQTPGQGLQFLFEYFSETQRNKGNFPGRFSGRQFSNSRSEMNVSTLELGDSALYLCASSGGTLEPYEQYFGPGTRLTVT.

This chain connects TRBV4-3 to TRBJ1-3; unclear D gene. The CDR3 sequence is 17 residues long. V lost 0 bases and J lost 0, with 12 bases in between. CDR1 and CDR2 from the germline V gene are LGHNA and YSLEER. This CDR3 reads CASSQDPGLRSGNTIYF. Here the CDR3 DNA reads TGCGCCAGCAGCCAAGATCCCGGACTGCGCTCTGGAAACACCATATATTTT.